This T cell receptor beta chain was recovered during a study of cytotoxic CD8 clonotypes in ibrutinib-treated CLL. About the study: Across the patients, around 10 were relapsed/refractory, approximately 15 treatment-naive and around 18 IGHV unmutated.

Notes on this clone: Its antigen is still unknown.

Generated by immunoSEQ multiplex PCR, the TCRdb table keeps only in-frame clones and is missing some. The profile covers about 200,000 clones, with nearly 80% appearing a single time and 11% taken by the ten largest. Cryopreserved PBMCs yielded approximately 1.9 micrograms of genomic DNA for TCR beta libraries. Study results and limitations: Circulating CD8+ T-cell counts were tracked by baseline clonality, which exceeded that of age-matched healthy donors.

V gave up 4 bases and J gave up 2 bases; unmatched junction bases: 2. Germline CDR1 reads SGHNT; CDR2 reads YYREEE (reference sequence). There are 14 residues in the CDR3. The sequenced sample was PBMCs, obtained after 12 months of ibrutinib treatment. The origin of this receptor is a human donor with chronic lymphocytic leukemia. The V and J genes are TRBV5-4 and TRBJ2-1; 8 bases line up with TRBD2. CDR3 amino acids: CASSPGGTYNEQFF. CDR3 bases: TGTGCCAGCAGCCCGGGGGGGACCTACAATGAGCAGTTCTTC.